The rows below give T cell receptor beta chains drawn from one sample of a study of OX40 agonist ivuxolimab in advanced cancers. TCRdb's table, derived via immunoSEQ multiplex PCR, lists solely in-frame clones and lacks some. The table has approximately 61,000 clones, roughly 85% seen once; the top ten hold approximately 0.32%. The sample in question was CD4+ or CD8+ T cells sorted from blood, obtained in a trial of the OX40 agonist ivuxolimab. The receptor set was obtained from an adult with an advanced solid tumor such as melanoma, head and neck, liver or kidney cancer. Both conserved end residues are part of each CDR3. The order of the fields is D gene, J gene, V gene, clone size, CDR3 DNA, CDR3 protein. D genes are given only for firm matches. Clone sizes are given selectively: once, few, many, or a class where the clone is expanded.

d_gene: NA; j_gene: TRBJ1-4; v_gene: TRBV9; abundance: NA; CDR3nt: TGTGCCAGCAGCGTAACCCCGACAGGTTCTAATGAAAAACTGTTTTTT; CDR3aa: CASSVTPTGSNEKLFF
d_gene: TRBD1; j_gene: TRBJ1-1; v_gene: TRBV7-8; abundance: NA; CDR3nt: TGTGCCAGCAGCCGAACCCGGACAGGAAGCGTGGATAAAGCTTTCTTT; CDR3aa: CASSRTRTGSVDKAFF
d_gene: NA; j_gene: TRBJ1-1; v_gene: TRBV6-4; abundance: NA; CDR3nt: TGTGCCAGCAGTGACTCGAGGGAGGGGAACACTGAAGCTTTCTTT; CDR3aa: CASSDSREGNTEAFF
d_gene: NA; j_gene: TRBJ1-3; v_gene: TRBV5-1; abundance: NA; CDR3nt: TGCGCCAGCAGCTTGGCTGGCCGCAGCTCTGGAAACACCATATATTTT; CDR3aa: CASSLAGRSSGNTIYF
d_gene: TRBD1; j_gene: TRBJ2-6; v_gene: TRBV27; abundance: NA; CDR3nt: TGTGCCAGCAGCCGCCACAGGGGATCTGGGGCCAACGTCCTGACTTTC; CDR3aa: CASSRHRGSGANVLTF
d_gene: NA; j_gene: TRBJ1-2; v_gene: TRBV2; abundance: NA; CDR3nt: TGTGCCAGCAGTGAAAACCCGGGGGCTAGGTATGGCTACACCTTC; CDR3aa: CASSENPGARYGYTF
d_gene: NA; j_gene: TRBJ1-2; v_gene: TRBV6-5; abundance: NA; CDR3nt: TGTGCCAGCAGTTACCAGAAGGGGCGAGATAATGGCTACACCTTC; CDR3aa: CASSYQKGRDNGYTF
d_gene: NA; j_gene: TRBJ1-1; v_gene: TRBV7-9; abundance: NA; CDR3nt: TGTGCCAGCAGCTTAATGGTGACAGGTGGCACTGAAGCTTTCTTT; CDR3aa: CASSLMVTGGTEAFF
d_gene: TRBD2; j_gene: TRBJ2-1; v_gene: TRBV6-1; abundance: NA; CDR3nt: TGTGCCAGCAGTGCACCAACTAGCGTCGGTGAGCAGTTCTTC; CDR3aa: CASSAPTSVGEQFF
d_gene: NA; j_gene: TRBJ1-5; v_gene: TRBV7-9; abundance: NA; CDR3nt: TGTGCCAGCAGCTTTGCGGGAGGGGTAGCAAATCAGCCCCAGCATTTT; CDR3aa: CASSFAGGVANQPQHF
d_gene: TRBD2; j_gene: TRBJ2-1; v_gene: TRBV10-3; abundance: NA; CDR3nt: TGTGCCATCAGTCTAGCGGGGGACCCTTACAATGAGCAGTTCTTC; CDR3aa: CAISLAGDPYNEQFF
d_gene: TRBD1; j_gene: TRBJ2-7; v_gene: TRBV29-1; abundance: once; CDR3nt: TGCAGCGTTGTAGAACCGGGACAGCCGCCCTACGAGCAGTACTTC; CDR3aa: CSVVEPGQPPYEQYF
d_gene: NA; j_gene: TRBJ2-7; v_gene: TRBV6-1; abundance: NA; CDR3nt: TGTGCCAGCAGCCACCGACAGGCGAACCCTTACGAGCAGTACTTC; CDR3aa: CASSHRQANPYEQYF
d_gene: NA; j_gene: TRBJ2-7; v_gene: TRBV10-3; abundance: NA; CDR3nt: TGTGCCATCAGGGGGGGGATTGGACAGGGTACCTACGAGCAGTACTTC; CDR3aa: CAIRGGIGQGTYEQYF
d_gene: TRBD1; j_gene: TRBJ1-1; v_gene: TRBV19; abundance: NA; CDR3nt: TGTGCCAGTAAGAGGGGGACAGGGCCTCGGCGGACTGAAGCTTTCTTT; CDR3aa: CASKRGTGPRRTEAFF
d_gene: TRBD1; j_gene: TRBJ1-3; v_gene: TRBV7-2; abundance: NA; CDR3nt: TGTGCCAGCAGCTCAGCCGCGGGGATAGGGGGCGGAAACACCATATATTTT; CDR3aa: CASSSAAGIGGGNTIYF
d_gene: NA; j_gene: TRBJ2-7; v_gene: TRBV6-5; abundance: few; CDR3nt: TGTGCCAGCAGTTACTCATTTACACAAGTTAAGAACGAGCAGTACTTC; CDR3aa: CASSYSFTQVKNEQYF
d_gene: NA; j_gene: TRBJ1-1; v_gene: TRBV6-5; abundance: NA; CDR3nt: TGTGCCAGCAGCCCCGTGGGACTAGGCACTGAAGCTTTCTTT; CDR3aa: CASSPVGLGTEAFF
d_gene: NA; j_gene: TRBJ1-3; v_gene: TRBV7-9; abundance: NA; CDR3nt: TGTGCCAGCAGCTTACTCATGGGGAGGGGTAGTTCTGGAAACACCATATATTTT; CDR3aa: CASSLLMGRGSSGNTIYF
d_gene: TRBD1; j_gene: TRBJ2-6; v_gene: TRBV7-9; abundance: NA; CDR3nt: TGTGCCAGCAGCACCCAACAGGGGGCTGGGGCCAACGTCCTGACTTTC; CDR3aa: CASSTQQGAGANVLTF
d_gene: TRBD1; j_gene: TRBJ1-3; v_gene: TRBV29-1; abundance: NA; CDR3nt: TGCAGCGTTACAGGGGGCTCTACAGGAAACACCATATATTTT; CDR3aa: CSVTGGSTGNTIYF
d_gene: NA; j_gene: TRBJ2-2; v_gene: TRBV10-3; abundance: NA; CDR3nt: TGTGCCATCAGTGAGCCCCTCGGAACGAACACCGGGGAGCTGTTTTTT; CDR3aa: CAISEPLGTNTGELFF
d_gene: NA; j_gene: TRBJ2-3; v_gene: TRBV19; abundance: NA; CDR3nt: TGTGCCAGTAGTATGGGGAGCCATCCCACAGATACGCAGTATTTT; CDR3aa: CASSMGSHPTDTQYF
d_gene: NA; j_gene: TRBJ2-7; v_gene: TRBV6-6; abundance: NA; CDR3nt: TGTGCCAGCACCCAAGGGGGTTCCTACGAGCAGTACTTC; CDR3aa: CASTQGGSYEQYF
d_gene: NA; j_gene: TRBJ1-2; v_gene: TRBV19; abundance: NA; CDR3nt: TGTGCCAGTAGTGTCAACAGGGACTATGGCTACACCTTC; CDR3aa: CASSVNRDYGYTF
d_gene: TRBD1; j_gene: TRBJ1-1; v_gene: TRBV5-1; abundance: few; CDR3nt: TGCGCCAGCAGCCCCGACAGGGCGGCTGAAGCTTTCTTT; CDR3aa: CASSPDRAAEAFF
d_gene: NA; j_gene: TRBJ2-2; v_gene: TRBV5-6; abundance: NA; CDR3nt: TGTGCCAGCTTTTCTCAGGGAGGCGGGGAGCTGTTTTTT; CDR3aa: CASFSQGGGELFF
d_gene: NA; j_gene: TRBJ1-2; v_gene: TRBV7-8; abundance: NA; CDR3nt: TGTGCCAGCAGCTTAGAGACATCCCAGCTCGGCTATGGCTACACCTTC; CDR3aa: CASSLETSQLGYGYTF
d_gene: NA; j_gene: TRBJ1-1; v_gene: TRBV5-1; abundance: NA; CDR3nt: TGCGCCAGCAGCTTAGGGGACTTCGCCATGATGGGCACTGAAGCTTTCTTT; CDR3aa: CASSLGDFAMMGTEAFF
d_gene: NA; j_gene: TRBJ1-5; v_gene: TRBV19; abundance: NA; CDR3nt: TGTGCCAGTAGTTCCCATATTCGGGGGGCAGGTCAGCCCCAGCATTTT; CDR3aa: CASSSHIRGAGQPQHF
d_gene: NA; j_gene: TRBJ1-1; v_gene: TRBV19; abundance: NA; CDR3nt: TGTGCCAGTACCCCGCCCCGGCCAGGGGTTAACACTGAAGCTTTCTTT; CDR3aa: CASTPPRPGVNTEAFF
d_gene: NA; j_gene: TRBJ1-1; v_gene: TRBV18; abundance: NA; CDR3nt: TGTGCCAGCTCACCAGGGGTAGGCGGTGGAGCTTTCTTT; CDR3aa: CASSPGVGGGAFF
d_gene: NA; j_gene: TRBJ1-2; v_gene: TRBV6-5; abundance: few; CDR3nt: TGTGCCAGCACTCAGCATGGATCTGGAGGCTACACCTTC; CDR3aa: CASTQHGSGGYTF
d_gene: NA; j_gene: TRBJ2-2; v_gene: TRBV5-1; abundance: NA; CDR3nt: TGCGCCAGCAGCGCCGTAACAGAGGCCGGGGAGCTGTTTTTT; CDR3aa: CASSAVTEAGELFF
d_gene: NA; j_gene: TRBJ1-2; v_gene: TRBV2; abundance: few; CDR3nt: TGTGCCAGCAAACGGGATGACTATGGCTACACCTTC; CDR3aa: CASKRDDYGYTF
d_gene: TRBD1; j_gene: TRBJ1-1; v_gene: TRBV19; abundance: NA; CDR3nt: TGTGCCAGTAGTATTAGGGGACAGGGGGTCTCAGGCACTGAAGCTTTCTTT; CDR3aa: CASSIRGQGVSGTEAFF
d_gene: TRBD2; j_gene: TRBJ2-1; v_gene: TRBV6-4; abundance: NA; CDR3nt: TGTGCCAGCAGTGACTCGGGCGCTAGCGGGGGCCAGTCGTTCTTC; CDR3aa: CASSDSGASGGQSFF
d_gene: NA; j_gene: TRBJ1-1; v_gene: TRBV5-1; abundance: NA; CDR3nt: TGCGCCAGCAGCGAGTTAAAAAAGAACACTGAAGCTTTCTTT; CDR3aa: CASSELKKNTEAFF
d_gene: TRBD1; j_gene: TRBJ2-2; v_gene: TRBV5-1; abundance: once; CDR3nt: TGCGCCAGCAGCTTCCGGGACAGGGGGCGCGGACCCGGGGAGCTGTTTTTT; CDR3aa: CASSFRDRGRGPGELFF
d_gene: TRBD2; j_gene: TRBJ2-1; v_gene: TRBV7-8; abundance: NA; CDR3nt: TGTGCCACCGGGGGGGGCAGGGAAATGGGCAATGAGCAGTTCTTC; CDR3aa: CATGGGREMGNEQFF
d_gene: NA; j_gene: TRBJ1-6; v_gene: TRBV7-9; abundance: NA; CDR3nt: TGTGCCAACAGCCGCGAAGGAGGGTCACCCCTCCACTTT; CDR3aa: CANSREGGSPLHF
d_gene: NA; j_gene: TRBJ2-5; v_gene: TRBV7-2; abundance: NA; CDR3nt: TGTGCCAGCAGCTTAGCGCGGGGAATTCTGGAGACTCAGTACTTC; CDR3aa: CASSLARGILETQYF
d_gene: NA; j_gene: TRBJ2-7; v_gene: TRBV15; abundance: once; CDR3nt: TGTGCCACCAGTTCCCAGGAAGGGAGGTTTTCGGTCGAGCAGTACTTC; CDR3aa: CATSSQEGRFSVEQYF
d_gene: NA; j_gene: TRBJ1-1; v_gene: TRBV5-6; abundance: NA; CDR3nt: TGTGCCAGCAGCGGGTCAAGTAGAGTCAGGGGCCGGGAGGAAGCTTTCTTT; CDR3aa: CASSGSSRVRGREEAFF
d_gene: NA; j_gene: TRBJ2-2; v_gene: TRBV18; abundance: NA; CDR3nt: TGTGCCAGCTCACCGCAAATTAGCGGCTCCCTTGTCGCCGGGGAGCTGTTTTTT; CDR3aa: CASSPQISGSLVAGELFF
d_gene: NA; j_gene: TRBJ1-5; v_gene: TRBV19; abundance: NA; CDR3nt: TGTGCCAGTAATCCCGACAGGCTCAATCAGCCCCAGCATTTT; CDR3aa: CASNPDRLNQPQHF
d_gene: NA; j_gene: TRBJ2-7; v_gene: TRBV5-8; abundance: NA; CDR3nt: TGTGCCAGCACCCAAGGACCCTACGAGCAGTACTTC; CDR3aa: CASTQGPYEQYF
d_gene: NA; j_gene: TRBJ1-3; v_gene: TRBV19; abundance: NA; CDR3nt: TGTGCCAGTACTCTGAGCTCTGGAAACACCATATATTTT; CDR3aa: CASTLSSGNTIYF
d_gene: TRBD2; j_gene: TRBJ2-7; v_gene: TRBV7-2; abundance: NA; CDR3nt: TGTGCCAGCGGCCGGGGGGAACGGAAAGAGCAGTACTTC; CDR3aa: CASGRGERKEQYF
d_gene: NA; j_gene: TRBJ1-2; v_gene: TRBV4-1; abundance: NA; CDR3nt: TGCGCCAGCAGCCAACTAGATATGGGGTTAACTATAGGAGGCTACACCTTC; CDR3aa: CASSQLDMGLTIGGYTF
d_gene: NA; j_gene: TRBJ1-2; v_gene: TRBV15; abundance: NA; CDR3nt: TGTGCCACCAGCAGGGAACGGGGGTACGGCTATGGCTACACCTTC; CDR3aa: CATSRERGYGYGYTF
d_gene: NA; j_gene: TRBJ1-2; v_gene: TRBV19; abundance: NA; CDR3nt: TGTGCCAGTAACCCCCGCTTTAACCGCGGGGGCGCGGACTATGGCTACACCTTC; CDR3aa: CASNPRFNRGGADYGYTF
d_gene: TRBD2; j_gene: TRBJ2-3; v_gene: TRBV6-1; abundance: NA; CDR3nt: TGTGCCAGCAGTGCCCCGGGACTAGCGGGGGGGCTGCGTACGCAGTATTTT; CDR3aa: CASSAPGLAGGLRTQYF
d_gene: TRBD1; j_gene: TRBJ1-3; v_gene: TRBV5-4; abundance: once; CDR3nt: TGTGCCAGCAGCTTTGATCCGGGGACAGGGAACACCATATATTTT; CDR3aa: CASSFDPGTGNTIYF